This TCR beta chain was profiled in a study of T cells in narcolepsy. General study findings and limits: Autoreactive clone sequences were missing from some blood memory CD4+ repertoires.

As concerns this clone: Its antigen is unidentified.

Assay: immunoSEQ multiplex PCR; the TCRdb copy retains only in-frame clones and omits some. Of about 24,000 clones in the sample, 55% to 65% were seen once. Source material: memory (CD45RA-) CD4+ T cells from blood. The source is a human donor in good health.

The chain's CDR3 is CASSQGGANTDTQYF. In DNA, the CDR3 is TGCGCCAGCAGCCAAGGGGGGGCCAACACAGATACGCAGTATTTT. The chain uses TRBV4-3 and TRBJ2-3; the D gene could be TRBD1 or TRBD2 (6 bases each). Deletions cut 1 base from V and 2 bases from J, with 10 bases between. Germline CDR1 LGHNA, CDR2 YSLEER. This CDR3 comprises 15 residues.